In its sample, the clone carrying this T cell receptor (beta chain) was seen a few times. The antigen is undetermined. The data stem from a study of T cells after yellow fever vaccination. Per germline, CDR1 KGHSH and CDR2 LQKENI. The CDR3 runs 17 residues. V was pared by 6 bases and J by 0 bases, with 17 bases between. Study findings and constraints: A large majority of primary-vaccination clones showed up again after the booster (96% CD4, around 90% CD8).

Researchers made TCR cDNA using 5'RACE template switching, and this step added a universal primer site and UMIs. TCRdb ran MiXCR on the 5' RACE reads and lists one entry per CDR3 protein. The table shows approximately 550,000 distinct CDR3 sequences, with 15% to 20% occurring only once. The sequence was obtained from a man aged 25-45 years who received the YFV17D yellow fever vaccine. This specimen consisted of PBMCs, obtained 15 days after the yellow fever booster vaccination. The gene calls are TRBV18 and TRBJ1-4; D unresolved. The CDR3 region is CASSSAITISTNEKLFF. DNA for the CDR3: TGTGCCAGCTCCTCCGCGATAACTATTTCAACTAATGAAAAACTGTTTTTT.